The 21 T cell receptor beta chains below come from one sample, sequenced in a study of CD8+ T cells in alopecia areata. Documented treatment: oral pan-JAK inhibitor, 5-10 mg twice daily. Extracted RNA was reverse transcribed, and the resulting cDNA served as sequencing template. Sequenced by immunoSEQ multiplex PCR; TCRdb stores in-frame clones only, minus some. Of some 190,000 clones listed, approximately 72% were seen once; the top ten hold more than 1%. Sequencing used CD4+ T cells sorted from blood, obtained at approximately week 42, from a patient treated with tofacitinib. These receptors were collected from a human donor with alopecia areata.

V gene TRBV27 combines with J gene TRBJ2-3; weak D call: TRBD2 (7 bases). The V end was cut by 2 bases, the J end by 5 bases, with 17 bases between. This CDR3 has 16 residues. The germline CDR1 and CDR2 sequences are MNHEY and SMNVEV (reference sequence). CDR3 sequence (DNA): TGTGCCAGCAGTTTAACGGCGGGGGCTGGGGGAGATACGCAGTATTTT. It codes for CASSLTAGAGGDTQYF.

The chain links TRBV11-3 to TRBJ1-1, with a tentative D call TRBD1 (5 bases). Germline CDR1 and CDR2: SGHNT and YENEEA. With 0 bases removed from V and 0 bases from J, the gap between germline ends came to 14 bases. The CDR3 is made up of 17 amino acids. The CDR3 loop reads CASSLDIPTGMNTEAFF. The CDR3 coding sequence is TGTGCCAGCAGCTTAGACATCCCCACAGGAATGAACACTGAAGCTTTCTTT. The variable domain in full, completed from reference TRBV11-3 and TRBJ1-1, reads EAGVVQSPRYKIIEKKQPVAFWCNPISGHNTLYWYLQNLGQGPELLIRYENEEAVDDSQLPKDRFSAERLKGVDSTLKIQPAELGDSAVYLCASSLDIPTGMNTEAFFGQGTRLTVV.

The chain employs TRBV7-3 and TRBJ2-1; D is uncertain. The CDR3 has 12 residues. Germline values: CDR1 SGHTA, CDR2 FQGTGA. V lost 3 bases, J lost 4 bases, and 4 bases lay in between. Here the CDR3 reads CASSFRYNEQFF. The DNA of the CDR3 is TGTGCCAGCAGCTTTAGGTACAATGAGCAGTTCTTC.

The chain uses TRBV5-4 and TRBJ1-1; a weak D match, TRBD1 (5 bases). CDR3 size: 15 residues. V lost 3 bases to trimming and J lost 4 bases, with 16 bases between them. Germline CDR1 SGHNT, CDR2 YYREEE (reference sequence). The CDR3 nucleotides read TGTGCCAGCAGCTGGGGGTTGGGGGAAGGCACTGAAGCTTTCTTT. It specifies CASSWGLGEGTEAFF.

The V gene is TRBV6-5, the J gene TRBJ2-7, with 7 bases fitting TRBD1. Germline loops: CDR1 MNHEY, CDR2 SVGAGI. The CDR3 sequence is 15 residues long. V lost 2 bases and J lost 2; bases outside the gene matches: 6. For the CDR3, the DNA is TGTGCCAGCAGTTACCGGACAGGAAAACCCTACGAGCAGTACTTC. The encoded protein is CASSYRTGKPYEQYF.

The gene calls are TRBV29-1 and TRBJ2-2; D is unclear. The CDR3 has 11 amino acids. The germline V gene encodes CDR1 SQVTM and CDR2 ANQGSEA. Trimming removed 6 bases from V and 4 bases from J, with 6 bases in between. In nucleotides, the CDR3 is TGCAGCGTCGATACCACCGGGGAGCTGTTTTTT. This encodes CSVDTTGELFF.

The table lists this clone with a few counts. The chain is built from TRBV29-1 and TRBJ1-5; 9 positions match TRBD1. Trimming cost V 7 bases and J 9 bases; bases outside gene matches: 7. The CDR3 spans 12 residues. Germline V lookup: CDR1 SQVTM, CDR2 ANQGSEA. The DNA for the CDR3 is TGCAGCGCCCGGACAGGGGACCTGCCCCAGCATTTT. Protein: CSARTGDLPQHF.

This clone has only a few counts. The J gene is TRBJ2-7, the V gene TRBV19, with TRBD1 matching 7 bases. This CDR3 has 14 amino acids. J gave up 3 bases and V 5 bases, and 7 bases lay outside the gene matches. Germline V gene sequence: CDR1 LNHDA, CDR2 SQIVND (reference sequence). CDR3 bases: TGTGCCAGTAGTCCGACAGGGCCCCACTACGAGCAGTACTTC. Protein: CASSPTGPHYEQYF.

The sample holds a few counts of this clone. The chain is built from TRBV5-1 and TRBJ2-3; D perhaps matches TRBD2 (5 bases). Germline-derived CDR1 and CDR2 are SGHRS and YFSETQ. This CDR3 has 14 residues. Trimming took off 4 bases at V and 1 base at J, with 10 bases between the two ends. CDR3 nucleotides: TGCGCCAGCAGCCCGGAGGACGGCACAGATACGCAGTATTTT. Its protein is CASSPEDGTDTQYF. Drawing the rest from reference TRBV5-1 and TRBJ2-3, the complete variable domain is KAGVTQTPRYLIKTRGQQVTLSCSPISGHRSVSWYQQTPGQGLQFLFEYFSETQRNKGNFPGRFSGRQFSNSRSEMNVSTLELGDSALYLCASSPEDGTDTQYFGPGTRLTVL.

J is TRBJ1-5 and V is TRBV27, with D unclear. Germline CDR1 reads MNHEY; CDR2 reads SMNVEV (reference sequence). This CDR3 region has 17 residues. V dropped 4 bases and J dropped 2 bases, with 18 bases sitting between them. CDR3 DNA sequence: TGTGCCAGCAGTTCATCTCCCATAAGCGCCCGCAATCAGCCCCAGCATTTT. Protein sequence: CASSSSPISARNQPQHF.

This chain joins TRBV5-6 and TRBJ1-2; 7 bases fit TRBD1. V was clipped by 3 bases and J by 4 bases; unmatched bases: 18. Per the germline V gene, CDR1 is SGHDT and CDR2 is YYEEEE. The CDR3 extends over 18 amino acids. The CDR3 is CASSSPAGGQTISYGYTF. The DNA for the CDR3 is TGTGCCAGCAGCTCGCCGGCTGGGGGACAGACGATCTCCTATGGCTACACCTTC.

The V and J genes are TRBV29-1 and TRBJ1-1; no clear D. Germline CDR1 reads SQVTM; CDR2 reads ANQGSEA. This CDR3 spans 13 amino acids. V was clipped by 5 bases and J by 4 bases, with 14 bases between them. The CDR3: CSVSSQVATEAFF. The CDR3 DNA reads TGCAGCGTTTCCAGTCAGGTTGCCACTGAAGCTTTCTTT.

This chain connects TRBV5-1 to TRBJ1-2; no clear D gene. V lost 4 bases and J lost 6, with 10 bases in between. Germline-derived CDR1 and CDR2 are SGHRS and YFSETQ. The CDR3 loop spans 12 amino acids. DNA for the CDR3: TGCGCCAGCAGCACGGGAGAGGATGGCTACACCTTC. This gives the protein CASSTGEDGYTF.

Written as DNA, the CDR3 is TGCGCCAGCAGCTATTCCGGGACAGTGAACACTGAAGCTTTCTTT. This codes for CASSYSGTVNTEAFF. The J gene is TRBJ1-1, the V gene TRBV5-1; 7 nucleotides line up with TRBD1. Trimming cost V 3 bases and J 0 bases; bases outside gene matches: 5. The length of the CDR3 is 15 residues. Germline V CDR1 and CDR2: SGHRS, YFSETQ.

The DNA for the CDR3 is TGTGCCTGCCTGGATGGGGGACTACCCAATTCACCCCTCCACTTT. Protein product: CACLDGGLPNSPLHF. This sequence joins TRBV30 and TRBJ1-6; TRBD1 is a possible D gene (5 bases). Germline V gene lookup returns CDR1 GTSNPN and CDR2 SVGIG (reference sequence). This CDR3 region has 15 residues. Trimming took 6 bases from V and 7 from J, leaving 19 bases between them.

The chain has TRBV5-4 and TRBJ1-5; perhaps TRBD1 as D (6 bases). V lost 0 bases to trimming and J lost 5 bases, with 12 bases between them. CDR1 SGHNT and CDR2 YYREEE come from the germline V gene (reference sequence). This CDR3 comprises 15 residues. The CDR3 coding sequence is TGTGCCAGCAGCTTGGGACAGGACCGTCATCAGCCCCAGCATTTT. The encoded protein is CASSLGQDRHQPQHF. The variable domain in full, with the rest retrieved from reference TRBV5-4 and TRBJ1-5, is ETGVTQSPTHLIKTRGQQVTLRCSSQSGHNTVSWYQQALGQGPQFIFQYYREEENGRGNFPPRFSGLQFPNYSSELNVNALELDDSALYLCASSLGQDRHQPQHFGDGTRLSIL.

This clone turned up a few times. At the DNA level, this CDR3 is encoded by other sequences in the same sample as well. The chain employs TRBV2 and TRBJ1-2; 8 bases map to TRBD1. Unmatched junction bases numbered 8, after V lost 6 bases and J lost 5 bases. The CDR3 sequence is 14 residues long. Germline V gene lookup returns CDR1 SNHLY and CDR2 FYNNEI. CDR3 protein: CASSEAGGSYGYTF. CDR3 DNA sequence: TGTGCCAGCAGCGAGGCAGGGGGCAGTTATGGCTACACCTTC.

The rearrangement uses TRBV7-9 and TRBJ1-1, with D hard to call. CDR1 and CDR2 from the germline V gene are SEHNR and FQNEAQ (reference sequence). The CDR3 totals 12 residues. With 5 bases removed from V and 5 bases from J, the gap between germline ends came to 9 bases. The DNA of the CDR3 is TGTGCCAGCAGCCTACCATCGACTGAAGCTTTCTTT. The encoded protein is CASSLPSTEAFF. Combining the CDR3 with reference TRBV7-9 and TRBJ1-1 gives the whole variable domain DTGVSQNPRHKITKRGQNVTFRCDPISEHNRLYWYRQTLGQGPEFLTYFQNEAQLEKSRLLSDRFSAERPKGSFSTLEIQRTEQGDSAMYLCASSLPSTEAFFGQGTRLTVV.

This clone was seen repeatedly, ten times or more. V is TRBV9 and J is TRBJ1-2, with D possibly being TRBD1 (6 bases). Germline V gives CDR1 SGDLS, CDR2 YYNGEE. V lost 2 bases and J lost 4, with 12 bases in between. The CDR3 spans 14 residues. CDR3 sequence reads: CASSVAAQGYGYTF. The CDR3 nucleotides read TGTGCCAGCAGCGTTGCCGCACAGGGCTATGGCTACACCTTC.

This sequence joins TRBV11-3 and TRBJ2-1; a weak D match, TRBD2 (5 bases). The CDR3 sequence is 17 residues long. CDR1 is SGHNT and CDR2 is YENEEA in the germline V gene. Trimming left V 2 bases short and J 3 bases short, with 17 bases between. This chain's CDR3 is CASSLTEVRAGYNEQFF. CDR3 nucleotide sequence: TGTGCCAGCAGCTTAACGGAGGTGCGGGCGGGCTACAATGAGCAGTTCTTC. The entire variable domain, with the rest obtained from reference TRBV11-3 and TRBJ2-1, is as follows: EAGVVQSPRYKIIEKKQPVAFWCNPISGHNTLYWYLQNLGQGPELLIRYENEEAVDDSQLPKDRFSAERLKGVDSTLKIQPAELGDSAVYLCASSLTEVRAGYNEQFFGPGTRLTVL.

This sequence joins TRBV20-1 and TRBJ1-2; 12 bases are a match to TRBD1. Per germline, CDR1 DFQATT and CDR2 SNEGSKA (reference sequence). The CDR3 extends over 11 amino acids. CDR3 residues: CTGTGGDGYTF. For the CDR3, the DNA is TGCACCGGGACAGGGGGCGATGGCTACACCTTC.